This T cell receptor beta chain appears in the sequencing data of a study of blood T cell repertoires in COVID-19. Study summary: Donors in the United States, Italy and Spain gave samples during acute or convalescent COVID-19. Nucleic acid was either cDNA or gDNA, and it came from T cells, B-cell-depleted T cells, or PBMCs.

Germline V gives CDR1 LGHNA, CDR2 YNFKEQ. The CDR3 runs to 16 residues. V shed 4 bases, J shed 2 bases, and the junction held 7 bases outside the gene matches. As handled by the study authors: Amplified reference gene primers provided the basis for estimating nucleated cell counts. Clones were read by immunoSEQ multiplex PCR, and TCRdb kept only the in-frame ones, dropping some. V and J calls and clone size are those listed in that table; D and trimming were worked out from the DNA. The profile covers some 96,000 clones, with about 80% appearing a single time and roughly 31% taken by the ten largest.

The TCR was taken from a man between 65 and 85 years old with active or convalescent COVID-19. The material sequenced was peripheral blood. The V and J genes are TRBV4-2 and TRBJ2-3; 9 bases map to TRBD2. CDR3: CASSLRTSETTDTQYF. The CDR3 DNA reads as TGTGCCAGCAGCCTGAGGACTAGCGAGACCACAGATACGCAGTATTTT.